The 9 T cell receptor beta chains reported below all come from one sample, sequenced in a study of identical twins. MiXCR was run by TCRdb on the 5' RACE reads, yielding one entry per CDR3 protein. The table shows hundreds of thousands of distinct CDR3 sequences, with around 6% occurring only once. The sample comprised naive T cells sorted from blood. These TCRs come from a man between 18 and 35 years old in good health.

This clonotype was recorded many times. This CDR3 is CASSFSRQNSPLHF. The CDR3 DNA is TGCGCCAGCAGCTTTAGCAGACAGAATTCACCCCTCCACTTT. The chain couples TRBV5-1 to TRBJ1-6, with D maybe TRBD1 (5 bases). Trimming shortened V by 2 bases and J by 7 bases, and 10 bases separated the two germline ends. This CDR3 region has 14 residues. The germline CDR1 and CDR2 sequences are SGHRS and YFSETQ.

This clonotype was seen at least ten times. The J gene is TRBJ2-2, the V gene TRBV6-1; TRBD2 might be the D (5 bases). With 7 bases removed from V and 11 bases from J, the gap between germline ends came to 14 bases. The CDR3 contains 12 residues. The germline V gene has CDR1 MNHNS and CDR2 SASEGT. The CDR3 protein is CASTISGSELFF. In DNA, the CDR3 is TGTGCCAGCACTATCTCGGGATCAGAGCTGTTTTTT.

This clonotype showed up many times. Written as DNA, the CDR3 is TGCAGTGCTAGAGATATTAGCGGGAGGGGCACCGGGGAGCTGTTTTTT. It translates to CSARDISGRGTGELFF. The chain uses TRBV20-1 and TRBJ2-2; the match to TRBD2 covers 11 bases. The CDR3 has 16 residues. The ends lost 0 bases at V and 4 bases at J; junction bases unmatched: 4. Germline lookup yields CDR1 DFQATT and CDR2 SNEGSKA (reference sequence).

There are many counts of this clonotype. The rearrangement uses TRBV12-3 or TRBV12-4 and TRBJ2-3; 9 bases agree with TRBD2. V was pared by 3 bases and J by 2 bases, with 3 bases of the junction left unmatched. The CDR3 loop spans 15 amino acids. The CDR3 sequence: CASSFTSGYTDTQYF. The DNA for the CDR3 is TGTGCCAGCAGTTTTACTAGCGGGTACACAGATACGCAGTATTTT.

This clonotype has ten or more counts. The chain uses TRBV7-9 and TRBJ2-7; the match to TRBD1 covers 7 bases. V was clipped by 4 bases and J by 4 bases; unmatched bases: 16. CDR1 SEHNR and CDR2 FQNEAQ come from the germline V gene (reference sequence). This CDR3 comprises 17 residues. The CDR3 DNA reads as TGTGCCAGCAGCTCGATAGCCGAGACAGGGCTTCTGTACGAGCAGTACTTC. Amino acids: CASSSIAETGLLYEQYF.

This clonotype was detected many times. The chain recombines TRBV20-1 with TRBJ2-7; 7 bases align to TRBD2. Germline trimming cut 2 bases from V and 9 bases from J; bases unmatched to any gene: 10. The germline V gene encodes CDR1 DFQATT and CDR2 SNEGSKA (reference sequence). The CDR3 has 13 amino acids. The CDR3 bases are TGCAGTGCTAGACCTTCCGGCGGGAGCGGGCAGTACTTC. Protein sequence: CSARPSGGSGQYF.

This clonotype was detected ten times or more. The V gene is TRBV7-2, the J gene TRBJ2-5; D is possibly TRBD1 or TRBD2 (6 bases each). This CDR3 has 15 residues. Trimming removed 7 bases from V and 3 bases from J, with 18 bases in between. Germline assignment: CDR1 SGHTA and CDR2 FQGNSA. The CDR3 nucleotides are TGTGCCAGCACCCCGCGGAGGGGGTCAGAAGAGACCCAGTACTTC. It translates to CASTPRRGSEETQYF.

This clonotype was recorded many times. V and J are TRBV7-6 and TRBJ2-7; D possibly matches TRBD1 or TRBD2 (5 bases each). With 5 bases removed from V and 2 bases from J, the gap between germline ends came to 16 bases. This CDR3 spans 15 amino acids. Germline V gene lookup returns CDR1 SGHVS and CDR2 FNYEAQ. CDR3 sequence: CASSKRDGSPYEQYF. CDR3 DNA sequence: TGTGCCAGCAGCAAGAGGGACGGCTCACCCTACGAGCAGTACTTC.

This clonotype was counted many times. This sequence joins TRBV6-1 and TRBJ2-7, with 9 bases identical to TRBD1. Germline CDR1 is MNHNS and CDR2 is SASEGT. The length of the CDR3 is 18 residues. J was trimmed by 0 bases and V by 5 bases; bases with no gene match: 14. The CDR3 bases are TGTGCCAGCAGTCTAATCACCAGGACAGGGGCGAACTCCTACGAGCAGTACGTC. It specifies CASSLITRTGANSYEQYV.